The subject of this entry is one TCR beta chain. TCRdb keeps only in-frame clones here, not all; method: immunoSEQ multiplex PCR. The sample lists roughly 1.4 million clones; approximately 98.5% were seen once. Trimming took off 4 bases at V and 6 bases at J, with 15 bases between the two ends. Germline V CDR1 and CDR2: MNHNS, SASEGT. This CDR3 has 14 residues. This entry belongs to a study of shared clonotypes between healthy human individuals. The TCR was taken from a man aged 25-40 years in good health. Sequenced: naive CD4+ T cells sorted from blood. Subset denoted: CD45RA+ positively selected. V and J are TRBV6-1 and TRBJ1-2, with a weak D call TRBD1 (6 bases). This CDR3 reads CASSGQATSNGYTF. The CDR3 DNA follows: TGTGCCAGCAGTGGACAGGCCACCTCTAATGGCTACACCTTC.